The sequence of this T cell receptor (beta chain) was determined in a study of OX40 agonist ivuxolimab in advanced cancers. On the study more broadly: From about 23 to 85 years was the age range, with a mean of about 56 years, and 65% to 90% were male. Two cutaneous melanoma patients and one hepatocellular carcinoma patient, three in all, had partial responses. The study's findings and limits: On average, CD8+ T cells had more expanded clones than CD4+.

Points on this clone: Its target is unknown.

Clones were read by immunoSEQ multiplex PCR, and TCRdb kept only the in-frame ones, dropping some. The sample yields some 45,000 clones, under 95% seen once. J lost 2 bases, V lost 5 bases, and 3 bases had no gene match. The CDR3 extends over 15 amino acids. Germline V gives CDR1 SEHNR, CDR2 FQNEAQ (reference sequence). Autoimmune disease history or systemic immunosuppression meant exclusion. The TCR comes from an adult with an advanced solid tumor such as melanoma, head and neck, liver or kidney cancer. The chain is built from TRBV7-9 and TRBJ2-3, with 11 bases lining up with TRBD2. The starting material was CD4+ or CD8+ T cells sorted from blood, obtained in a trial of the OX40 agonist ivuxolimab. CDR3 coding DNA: TGTGCCAGCAGCCTGGGACTAGCGGTCACAGATACGCAGTATTTT. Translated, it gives CASSLGLAVTDTQYF.